This TCR beta chain was retrieved from a study of T cells in Graves' hyperthyroidism and ophthalmopathy. Study-wide results and limits: It was a median around seven months before onset that the model predicted ophthalmopathy. Blood samples included most of the expanded thyroid clonotypes exceeding 0.001.

RNA transcripts yielded amplified TCR beta CDR3 regions. An initial round of RT-PCR targeting the TCR CDR3 relied on the HTBI primer set. TCRdb reprocessed the multiplex PCR reads via MiXCR and lists one record per CDR3 protein. The table lists under 250,000 distinct CDR3 sequences, 17% of them singletons. Comment on this clonotype: The target antigen is unknown.

The germline CDR1 and CDR2 sequences are LGHDT and YNNKEL (reference sequence). The CDR3 runs to 17 residues. V was trimmed by 1 base and J by 0 bases, leaving 10 bases between them. The sequencing input was blood. This clonotype was sampled from a man aged 45-65 years with Graves' hyperthyroidism. The rearrangement joins TRBV3-1 to TRBJ2-6; no definite D call. CDR3 amino acids: CASSQGRGYSGANVLTF. The CDR3 bases are TGTGCCAGCAGCCAAGGACGTGGATACTCTGGGGCCAACGTCCTGACTTTC.